This entry lists 21 T cell receptor beta chains sequenced from one sample in a study of CD8 T cells in ankylosing spondylitis. In TCRdb, the 5' RACE reads were re-called with MiXCR into one record per CDR3 protein. The sample shows tens of thousands of distinct CDR3 sequences, under 3% of them seen only once. The specimen sequenced was blood, either unsorted or a sorted T cell fraction (not recorded which). The receptors shown here come from a female donor with ankylosing spondylitis or in good health (not recorded which).

This clonotype was detected many times. The chain uses TRBV9 and TRBJ2-3; no clear D gene. Trimming pared 0 bases from V and 3 bases from J, leaving 11 bases between. The CDR3 covers 15 residues. Germline assignment: CDR1 SGDLS and CDR2 YYNGEE. CDR3 DNA sequence: TGTGCCAGCAGCGTAGCCGCGTACGGTACAGATACGCAGTATTTT. This translates into CASSVAAYGTDTQYF.

Many counts were recorded for this clonotype. The chain carries TRBV9 and TRBJ1-2; TRBD1 might be the D (6 bases). CDR3 size: 15 residues. Between the trimmed V and J ends, which lost 0 bases and 2 bases, there was a span of 11 bases. The germline V gene encodes CDR1 SGDLS and CDR2 YYNGEE. The CDR3 sequence: CASSVAQTGNYGYTF. The CDR3 nucleotides read TGTGCCAGCAGCGTAGCTCAAACAGGGAACTATGGCTACACCTTC.

This clonotype was found many times. The chain has TRBV9 and TRBJ2-3; D is undetermined. Germline values: CDR1 SGDLS, CDR2 YYNGEE. The CDR3 loop spans 13 amino acids. The V end lost 0 bases, the J end lost 4 bases, and 6 bases lay between the germline ends. The CDR3, as DNA: TGTGCCAGCAGCGTAGTTAGTTCAGATACGCAGTATTTT. Translation: CASSVVSSDTQYF.

This clonotype was observed many times. The chain uses TRBV9 and TRBJ1-1; D gene uncertain. Germline V gives CDR1 SGDLS, CDR2 YYNGEE. Trimming removed 0 bases at V and 3 bases at J, with 6 bases between. The CDR3 has 13 residues. CDR3 bases: TGTGCCAGCAGCGTAGGCCAGGACACTGAAGCTTTCTTT. It specifies CASSVGQDTEAFF. The full variable domain, its missing parts supplied by reference TRBV9 and TRBJ1-1, is DSGVTQTPKHLITATGQRVTLRCSPRSGDLSVYWYQQSLDQGLQFLIQYYNGEERAKGNILERFSAQQFPDLHSELNLSSLELGDSALYFCASSVGQDTEAFFGQGTRLTVV.

This clonotype was recorded many times. This chain links TRBV9 with TRBJ1-1; no clear D. The CDR3 runs 15 residues. V lost 3 bases to trimming and J lost 0 bases, with 12 bases between them. Per germline, CDR1 SGDLS and CDR2 YYNGEE. The CDR3 is CASSAFPGMNTEAFF. CDR3 bases: TGTGCCAGCAGCGCTTTTCCCGGGATGAACACTGAAGCTTTCTTT.

There are many counts of this clonotype. V and J are TRBV9 and TRBJ1-3; the D is unclear. V was cut by 0 bases and J by 4 bases, with 26 bases left in between. CDR1 is SGDLS, CDR2 YYNGEE, per germline. This CDR3 is built from 20 residues. The CDR3, as DNA: TGTGCCAGCAGCGTAGCTCTCGGGGTAACGGCAGCAGTGGAAGGAAACACCATATATTTT. This translates into CASSVALGVTAAVEGNTIYF. The full variable domain, rest sourced from reference TRBV9 and TRBJ1-3, is DSGVTQTPKHLITATGQRVTLRCSPRSGDLSVYWYQQSLDQGLQFLIQYYNGEERAKGNILERFSAQQFPDLHSELNLSSLELGDSALYFCASSVALGVTAAVEGNTIYFGEGSWLTVV.

This clonotype showed up many times. The chain links TRBV9 to TRBJ2-5; 8 bases are a match to TRBD2. The V and J ends lost 3 bases and 4 bases, in that order; junction bases with no gene match: 8. CDR1 and CDR2 from the germline V gene are SGDLS and YYNGEE. This CDR3 comprises 15 residues. CDR3 sequence (DNA): TGTGCCAGCAGCGCACTAGCGGTTTCAGGAGAGACCCAGTACTTC. This translates into CASSALAVSGETQYF. The variable domain in full, with the rest retrieved from reference TRBV9 and TRBJ2-5, is DSGVTQTPKHLITATGQRVTLRCSPRSGDLSVYWYQQSLDQGLQFLIQYYNGEERAKGNILERFSAQQFPDLHSELNLSSLELGDSALYFCASSALAVSGETQYFGPGTRLLVL.

This clonotype was picked up many times. The chain is built from TRBV9 and TRBJ2-3; weak D call: TRBD2 (7 bases). This CDR3 is 16 amino acids long. The germline gives CDR1 SGDLS, CDR2 YYNGEE. V was trimmed by 1 base and J by 7 bases, leaving 19 bases between them. The CDR3 protein is CASSVYEGGPVNTQYF. The CDR3 nucleotides read TGTGCCAGCAGCGTATATGAGGGGGGGCCTGTGAATACGCAGTATTTT.

In its sample, this clonotype was seen many times. J is TRBJ2-7 and V is TRBV9, with TRBD1 matching over 7 bases. Losses at the gene ends were 3 bases for V and 3 bases for J; bases not matched to a gene: 3. From germline, CDR1 is SGDLS and CDR2 YYNGEE. This CDR3 comprises 13 residues. CDR3 in amino acids: CASSAGTVYEQYF. The CDR3 nucleotides are TGTGCCAGCAGCGCCGGGACAGTCTACGAGCAGTACTTC. The variable domain in full, completed from reference TRBV9 and TRBJ2-7, reads DSGVTQTPKHLITATGQRVTLRCSPRSGDLSVYWYQQSLDQGLQFLIQYYNGEERAKGNILERFSAQQFPDLHSELNLSSLELGDSALYFCASSAGTVYEQYFGPGTRLTVT.

This clonotype occurred many times. The V call is TRBV9, the J call TRBJ2-1; D gene uncertain. The CDR3 has 14 residues. Germline values: CDR1 SGDLS, CDR2 YYNGEE. V was pared by 0 bases and J by 1 base, with 5 bases between. DNA of the CDR3: TGTGCCAGCAGCGTAGCCGGATCCTACAATGAGCAGTTCTTC. Its protein product is CASSVAGSYNEQFF.

This clonotype was recorded many times. The chain carries TRBV9 and TRBJ2-2; the match to TRBD1 covers 8 bases. CDR3 length: 14 residues. Germline lookup yields CDR1 SGDLS and CDR2 YYNGEE. With 4 bases clipped from V and 8 bases from J, the junction kept 7 bases outside the gene matches. CDR3 residues: CASSPSGGFGELFF. The CDR3 DNA reads TGTGCCAGCAGCCCCTCAGGGGGCTTTGGGGAGCTGTTTTTT.

This clonotype was observed many times. The V call is TRBV9, the J call TRBJ2-5; TRBD2 aligns across 9 bases. Germline V gives CDR1 SGDLS, CDR2 YYNGEE. The length of the CDR3 is 18 residues. V lost 0 bases, J lost 5 bases, and 14 bases stayed unmatched. DNA of the CDR3: TGTGCCAGCAGCGTAGCGAATGGCGGGGGGGCCCCGGGTGAGACCCAGTACTTC. This translates into CASSVANGGGAPGETQYF.

This clonotype was recorded at least ten times. The chain combines TRBV9 with TRBJ1-2; TRBD1 agrees at 7 bases. The CDR3 has 16 residues. V was pared by 0 bases and J by 0 bases, with 5 bases of the junction left unmatched. CDR1 and CDR2 from the germline V gene are SGDLS and YYNGEE. The CDR3 bases are TGTGCCAGCAGCGTAGGAGACAGGGACTCTAACTATGGCTACACCTTC. Its translation is CASSVGDRDSNYGYTF.

This clonotype showed up many times. The rearrangement links TRBV9 to TRBJ2-1; 8 bases map to TRBD2. Germline CDR1 reads SGDLS; CDR2 reads YYNGEE. V lost 9 bases, J lost 3 bases, and 5 bases stayed unmatched. The CDR3 has 13 residues. The CDR3 sequence: CATSGGLYNEQFF. For the CDR3, the DNA is TGTGCCACGTCGGGGGGGCTCTACAATGAGCAGTTCTTC.

This clonotype was seen many times. The V call is TRBV9, the J call TRBJ2-7; 9 positions match TRBD2. The CDR3 length is 15 residues. CDR1 and CDR2 (germline): SGDLS, YYNGEE. V lost 3 bases and J lost 6; bases outside the gene matches: 10. CDR3 sequence reads: CASSEVPGLAAEQYF. The DNA of the CDR3 is TGTGCCAGCAGCGAAGTACCGGGACTAGCTGCCGAGCAGTACTTC. Based on the CDR3 plus reference TRBV9 and TRBJ2-7, the full variable domain is DSGVTQTPKHLITATGQRVTLRCSPRSGDLSVYWYQQSLDQGLQFLIQYYNGEERAKGNILERFSAQQFPDLHSELNLSSLELGDSALYFCASSEVPGLAAEQYFGPGTRLTVT.

The table lists this clonotype with many counts. This sequence joins TRBV9 and TRBJ2-7; maybe TRBD2 (7 bases). This CDR3 region has 14 residues. Germline CDR1 reads SGDLS; CDR2 reads YYNGEE. The V gene lost 6 bases and the J gene lost 3 bases, with 16 bases spanning the gap. In DNA form, the CDR3 reads TGTGCCAGCACCAAGAGGGGGGGTCACTACGAGCAGTACTTC. This gives the protein CASTKRGGHYEQYF.

This clonotype was observed many times. This chain joins TRBV9 and TRBJ1-6, with D hard to call. CDR3 size: 14 residues. Germline V gives CDR1 SGDLS, CDR2 YYNGEE. Trimming cost V 3 bases and J 6 bases, with 10 bases left between them. In DNA form, the CDR3 reads TGTGCCAGCAGCGATACATGGGCTAATTCACCCCTCCACTTT. Its protein product is CASSDTWANSPLHF.

This clonotype came up many times. The chain carries TRBV9 and TRBJ2-6; a possible D gene is TRBD1 (6 bases). Between the trimmed V and J ends, which lost 6 bases and 2 bases, there was a span of 12 bases. CDR3 length: 15 residues. CDR1 and CDR2 from the germline V gene are SGDLS and YYNGEE. The CDR3 here is CASTQGHTGANVLTF. The CDR3 bases are TGTGCCAGCACGCAGGGGCACACTGGGGCCAACGTCCTGACTTTC.

Ten or more counts support this clonotype. The chain couples TRBV9 to TRBJ2-2, with 12 bases that match TRBD2. V lost 3 bases and J lost 8; bases outside the gene matches: 11. Germline CDR1 and CDR2: SGDLS and YYNGEE. The CDR3 loop spans 17 amino acids. CDR3 in DNA: TGTGCCAGCAGCGGCTCTAGCGGGAGGGCCTTTAGGGGGGAGCTGTTTTTT. Translating gives CASSGSSGRAFRGELFF. Based on the CDR3 plus reference TRBV9 and TRBJ2-2, the full variable domain is DSGVTQTPKHLITATGQRVTLRCSPRSGDLSVYWYQQSLDQGLQFLIQYYNGEERAKGNILERFSAQQFPDLHSELNLSSLELGDSALYFCASSGSSGRAFRGELFFGEGSRLTVL.

This clonotype was picked up many times. This chain joins TRBV9 and TRBJ2-1; TRBD1 matches 8 bases. The germline V gene encodes CDR1 SGDLS and CDR2 YYNGEE. The CDR3 is 13 amino acids. Unmatched junction bases numbered 2, after V lost 5 bases and J lost 4 bases. The CDR3 loop is CASSGQGYNEQFF. The CDR3 DNA reads TGTGCCAGCAGTGGACAGGGATACAATGAGCAGTTCTTC.

This clonotype appeared many times. The rearrangement uses TRBV9 and TRBJ2-1; 10 nucleotides align to TRBD2. The CDR3 is 15 residues long. CDR1 and CDR2 from the germline V gene are SGDLS and YYNGEE. V trimming: 3 bases; J trimming: 2 bases; junction bases outside the gene matches: 2. CDR3 residues: CASSASGSPYNEQFF. The CDR3 DNA follows: TGTGCCAGCAGCGCTAGCGGGAGCCCCTACAATGAGCAGTTCTTC.